This T cell receptor beta chain was documented in a study of Ad26.COV2.S vaccination and SARS-CoV-2 variants. Study-wide background: This donor came from the COV1001 trial of Ad26.COV2.S. Ad26.COV2.S, an intramuscular injection, was given once or twice 56 days apart. Study-wide results and caveats: From the TCR breadth and depth analyses, total T cell responses may have been underestimated. Vaccinated and placebo-treated recipients had similar non-spike TCR breadth.

Trimming stripped 6 bases from V and 8 bases from J, with 21 bases between. CDR3 length: 14 amino acids. CDR1 and CDR2 (germline): GTSNPN, SVGIG (reference sequence). Method: immunoSEQ multiplex PCR; TCRdb's copy keeps in-frame clones and lacks some. This table holds fewer than 900,000 clones, about 89% found once. Sample treatment: roughly 20 received Ad26.COV2.S at low or high dose, single or two shots; 5 received placebo; per-sample allocation not given. Sampling occurred on day 63 after the first vaccine or placebo injection. With respect to this clone: Its antigen is not known.

The sequence came from a person between 18 and 65 years old who received the Ad26.COV2.S COVID-19 vaccine or a placebo. The sequencing here drew on peripheral blood, taken in a trial of Ad26.COV2.S vaccine versus placebo. The chain employs TRBV30 and TRBJ2-3, with D possibly being TRBD2 (7 bases). In DNA, the CDR3 is TGTGCCTGCGAACGGGGCGGGGGCCCTTCTACGCAGTATTTT. It encodes CACERGGGPSTQYF.